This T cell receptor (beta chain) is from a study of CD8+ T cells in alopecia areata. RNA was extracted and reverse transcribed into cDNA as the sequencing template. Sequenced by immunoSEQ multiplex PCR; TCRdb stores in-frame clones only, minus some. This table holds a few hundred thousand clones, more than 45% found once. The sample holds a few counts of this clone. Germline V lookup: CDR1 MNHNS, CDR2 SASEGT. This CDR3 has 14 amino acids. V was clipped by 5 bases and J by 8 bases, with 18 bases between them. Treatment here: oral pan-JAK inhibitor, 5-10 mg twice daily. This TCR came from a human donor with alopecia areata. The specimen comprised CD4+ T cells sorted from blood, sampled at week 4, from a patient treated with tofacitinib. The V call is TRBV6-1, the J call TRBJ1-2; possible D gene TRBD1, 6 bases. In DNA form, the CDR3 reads TGTGCCAGCAGTCCCCGGGACACGGAGTGGGGCTACACCTTC. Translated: CASSPRDTEWGYTF.